This TCR beta chain was sequenced in a study of blood T cell repertoires in COVID-19. Study details: Acute and convalescent COVID-19 specimens originated in the United States, Italy and Spain. From T cells, B-cell-depleted T cells, or PBMCs came the material, which was cDNA or gDNA.

Data came from immunoSEQ multiplex PCR; TCRdb stores just in-frame clones and leaves some out. The profile covers about 47,000 clones, with about two thirds appearing a single time and less than 8% taken by the ten largest. The CDR3 consists of 13 residues. Germline V CDR1 and CDR2: MNHEY, SVGAGI. The V end was cut by 2 bases, the J end by 2 bases, with 5 bases between. V is TRBV6-5 and J is TRBJ2-3; D ambiguous. The sequencing sample was made of peripheral blood. The source of this sequence is an elderly man with acute or convalescent COVID-19. The CDR3 DNA reads as TGTGCCAGCAGTTACGAGGTCACAGATACGCAGTATTTT. Amino acids: CASSYEVTDTQYF.